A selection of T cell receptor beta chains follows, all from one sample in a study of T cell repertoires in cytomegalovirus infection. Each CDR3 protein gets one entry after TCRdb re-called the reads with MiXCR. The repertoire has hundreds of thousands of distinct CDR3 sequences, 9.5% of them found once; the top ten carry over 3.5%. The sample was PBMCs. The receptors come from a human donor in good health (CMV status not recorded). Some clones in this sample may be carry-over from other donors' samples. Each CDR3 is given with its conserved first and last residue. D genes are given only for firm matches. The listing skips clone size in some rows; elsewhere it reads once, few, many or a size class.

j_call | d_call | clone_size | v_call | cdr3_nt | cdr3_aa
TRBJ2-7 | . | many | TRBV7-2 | TGTGCCAGCAGCTCTCGGACCTGGGGGTCCTACGAGCAGTACTTC | CASSSRTWGSYEQYF
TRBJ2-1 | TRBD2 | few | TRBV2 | TGTGCCAGCAGTGAATGGACTAGCGGGGGTGAGCAGTTCTTC | CASSEWTSGGEQFF
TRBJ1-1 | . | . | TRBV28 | TGTGCCAGCAGTTTATGGGGGGGCGCGAACACTGAAGCTTTCTTT | CASSLWGGANTEAFF
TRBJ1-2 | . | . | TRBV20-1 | TGCAGTGCCCCTCCAGGGAGAGGGGCCTTCTTTAACTATGGCTACACCTTC | CSAPPGRGAFFNYGYTF
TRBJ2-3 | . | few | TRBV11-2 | TGTGCCAGCAGCTCCGGGACAAGAGATACGCAGTATTTT | CASSSGTRDTQYF
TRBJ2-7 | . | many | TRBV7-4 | TGTGCCAGCAGCTGGGGAGGTTCCTACGAGCAGTACTTC | CASSWGGSYEQYF
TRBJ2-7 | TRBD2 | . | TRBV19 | TGTGCCAGTAGCGAACTACTAGCGGGGAGAAACTACGAGCAGTACTTC | CASSELLAGRNYEQYF
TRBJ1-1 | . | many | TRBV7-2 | TGTGCCAGCAGCTTCCCCACTCTGAGGAACACTGAAGCTTTCTTT | CASSFPTLRNTEAFF
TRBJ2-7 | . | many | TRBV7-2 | TGTGCCAGCAGCTTAGGGTTTACAGGGACGACCTACGAGCAGTACTTC | CASSLGFTGTTYEQYF
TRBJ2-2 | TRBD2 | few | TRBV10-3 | TGTGCCATCAGGGAATCCGGGACTAGCGGGGAGAACACCGGGGAGCTGTTTTTT | CAIRESGTSGENTGELFF
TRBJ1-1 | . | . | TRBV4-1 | TGCGCCAGCAGCCAAGGGGGGTGGACGTCCCGAAGGGCTTTCTTT | CASSQGGWTSRRAFF
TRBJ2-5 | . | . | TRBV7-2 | TGTGCCAGCAGCACTCCCCCCGGGACGAGGCGTGAGACCCAGTACTTC | CASSTPPGTRRETQYF
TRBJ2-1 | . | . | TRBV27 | TGTGCCAGCAGTTTATATGGGACTGTGCCAAACAATGAGCAGTTCTTC | CASSLYGTVPNNEQFF
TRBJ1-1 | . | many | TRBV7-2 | TGTGCCAGCAGCTTTTTGGGGAAGGGGACTGAAGCTTTCTTT | CASSFLGKGTEAFF
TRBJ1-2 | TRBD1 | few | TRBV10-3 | TGTGCCATCAGTGCCACCCGGGACAGAGAGATCGGCTACACCTTC | CAISATRDREIGYTF
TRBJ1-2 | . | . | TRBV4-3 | TGCGCCAGCAGCCAAGAATACGCCTATGGCTACACCTTC | CASSQEYAYGYTF
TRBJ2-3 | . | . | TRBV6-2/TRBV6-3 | TGTGCCAGCAGTTACTTCGGCAGAACAGATACGCAGTATTTT | CASSYFGRTDTQYF